A single sample is the source of the 21 T cell receptor beta chains below, sequenced in a study of blood T cell repertoires in COVID-19. Assay used: immunoSEQ multiplex PCR; TCRdb lists only in-frame clones, some missing. The profile shows 150,000 to 200,000 clones, around 80% of them singletons. The sample comprised PBMCs or T cells enriched from blood (not recorded which). These receptors all come from a man aged 45 to 65 who had recovered from COVID-19.

This sequence joins TRBV5-1 and TRBJ2-2, with a tentative D call TRBD1 (6 bases). Looked up from germline, CDR1 is SGHRS and CDR2 is YFSETQ. V was pared by 4 bases and J by 0 bases, with 10 bases between. This CDR3 spans 15 amino acids. This CDR3 is CASSRTATNTGELFF. CDR3 bases: TGCGCCAGCAGCAGGACAGCAACGAACACCGGGGAGCTGTTTTTT.

The chain couples TRBV28 to TRBJ2-5, with D tentatively TRBD2 (7 bases). V was shortened by 9 bases and J by 5 bases, with 13 bases between the two germline ends. Germline CDR1 and CDR2: MDHEN and SYDVKM. This CDR3 has 12 amino acids. The CDR3: CASSGGAETQYF. Written as DNA, the CDR3 is TGTGCCAGTTCGGGGGGCGCGGAGACCCAGTACTTC.

The rearrangement links TRBV7-2 to TRBJ1-1, with D hard to call. Germline V gene lookup returns CDR1 SGHTA and CDR2 FQGNSA. CDR3 length: 12 amino acids. Trimming took 8 bases from V and 8 from J, leaving 15 bases between them. The CDR3 spells CASRELSGEAFF. The CDR3 coding sequence is TGTGCCAGCCGGGAACTTAGTGGCGAAGCTTTCTTT.

In DNA form, the CDR3 reads TGTGCCAGCAGCTCAAGACAGGGAAAAGAGACCCAGTACTTC. Amino acids: CASSSRQGKETQYF. The chain joins TRBV9 to TRBJ2-5, with 7 bases identical to TRBD1. Germline V gene sequence: CDR1 SGDLS, CDR2 YYNGEE. The V and J ends lost 4 bases and 3 bases, in that order; junction bases with no gene match: 6. CDR3 length: 14 residues.

The genes are TRBV18 and TRBJ2-7, with a weak D call TRBD1 (5 bases). The CDR3 loop spans 17 amino acids. Trimming pared 8 bases from V and 5 bases from J, leaving 28 bases between. Germline CDR1 and CDR2: KGHSH and LQKENI. The CDR3 DNA follows: TGTGCCAGCCCCCCAATAGGATGGCAGGGCTTGGTCCACGAGCAGTACTTC. Translation gives CASPPIGWQGLVHEQYF.

The gene calls are TRBV5-1 and TRBJ1-2; tentatively, D is TRBD1 (5 bases). Germline CDR1 is SGHRS and CDR2 is YFSETQ. This CDR3 is 13 amino acids long. The ends were cut back, 4 bases at V and 5 bases at J, with 12 bases in the middle. The CDR3 is CASSRDSSYGYTF. The DNA for the CDR3 is TGCGCCAGCAGCCGCGACAGTTCTTATGGCTACACCTTC.

The chain carries TRBV27 and TRBJ2-7; no reliable D call. The germline gives CDR1 MNHEY, CDR2 SMNVEV (reference sequence). The germline V and J ends were trimmed by 3 bases and 6 bases, with 9 bases remaining between them. The CDR3 spans 12 residues. CDR3: CASSFRGSEQYF. In DNA, the CDR3 is TGTGCCAGCAGTTTTCGTGGCAGCGAGCAGTACTTC.

This chain connects TRBV11-2 to TRBJ2-4; 9 positions agree with TRBD1. The V segment lost 3 bases and the J segment 2 bases; nucleotides outside the gene matches: 5. Germline CDR1 reads SGHAT; CDR2 reads FQNNGV. The CDR3 has 16 residues. Written as DNA, the CDR3 is TGTGCCAGCAGCTTTGGGACAGGGTGGCCCAAAAACATTCAGTACTTC. It codes for CASSFGTGWPKNIQYF.

The chain carries TRBV7-2 and TRBJ1-4, with unresolved D. This CDR3 has 14 amino acids. Deletions cut 6 bases from V and 5 bases from J, with 13 bases between. The germline V gene has CDR1 SGHTA and CDR2 FQGNSA. As DNA, the CDR3 is TGTGCCAGCAGGACATTCGTCGGCAATGAAAAACTGTTTTTT. Translating gives CASRTFVGNEKLFF.

The V and J genes are TRBV5-5 and TRBJ1-6; D call uncertain. The germline V gene has CDR1 SGHKS and CDR2 YYEKEE (reference sequence). Trimming stripped 1 base from V and 0 bases from J, with 5 bases between. This CDR3 contains 15 residues. The CDR3 DNA is TGTGCCAGCAGCTTGCTCCCCTCCTATAATTCACCCCTCCACTTT. Its translation: CASSLLPSYNSPLHF.

The rearrangement joins TRBV5-1 to TRBJ2-3; 7 bases agree with TRBD1. The CDR3 is made up of 16 amino acids. Germline CDR1 reads SGHRS; CDR2 reads YFSETQ. V shed 3 bases, J shed 2 bases, and the junction held 9 bases outside the gene matches. CDR3 amino acids: CASSWLGRGYTDTQYF. CDR3 sequence (DNA): TGCGCCAGCAGCTGGCTAGGCAGGGGGTACACAGATACGCAGTATTTT.

This clone occurred once. The chain couples TRBV19 to TRBJ2-2, with D tentatively TRBD1 (5 bases). Germline lookup yields CDR1 LNHDA and CDR2 SQIVND (reference sequence). Trimming removed 7 bases from V and 3 bases from J, with 18 bases in between. This CDR3 is built from 16 residues. The CDR3 here is CASKILGLEHTGELFF. DNA of the CDR3: TGTGCCAGTAAGATTTTGGGGCTAGAACACACCGGGGAGCTGTTTTTT. The variable domain in full, completed from reference TRBV19 and TRBJ2-2, reads DGGITQSPKYLFRKEGQNVTLSCEQNLNHDAMYWYRQDPGQGLRLIYYSQIVNDFQKGDIAEGYSVSREKKESFPLTVTSAQKNPTAFYLCASKILGLEHTGELFFGEGSRLTVL.

This clone was seen once. The gene calls are TRBV12-3 or TRBV12-4 and TRBJ2-7; possible D gene TRBD2, 6 bases. V lost 2 bases and J lost 5, with 10 bases in between. The CDR3 covers 13 residues. The CDR3 nucleotides are TGTGCCAGCAGTTTATTTTGGGGGGACGAGCAGTACTTC. It translates to CASSLFWGDEQYF.

V and J are TRBV29-1 and TRBJ2-5, with D uncertain. Between the trimmed V and J ends, which lost 2 bases and 2 bases, there was a span of 6 bases. Germline V gene sequence: CDR1 SQVTM, CDR2 ANQGSEA. The CDR3 sequence is 12 residues long. The CDR3 DNA follows: TGCAGCGTTGAATTCCAACAAGAGACCCAGTACTTC. Encoded protein: CSVEFQQETQYF.

V is TRBV27 and J is TRBJ2-3, with a tentative D call TRBD2 (6 bases). Trimming took off 1 base at V and 4 bases at J, with 15 bases between the two ends. The CDR3 runs to 16 residues. In germline, CDR1 is MNHEY, CDR2 SMNVEV (reference sequence). This chain's CDR3 is CASSLYGPGGADTQYF. CDR3 DNA: TGTGCCAGCAGTTTATACGGCCCCGGCGGGGCAGATACGCAGTATTTT.

This clone was picked up a small number of times. This chain connects TRBV27 to TRBJ2-5, with D hard to call. Germline-derived CDR1 and CDR2 are MNHEY and SMNVEV (reference sequence). The CDR3 contains 15 residues. V lost 1 base and J 5 bases, leaving 14 bases between the germline ends. CDR3 loop: CASSLYQAAAETQYF. As DNA, the CDR3 is TGTGCCAGCAGTTTATATCAGGCAGCTGCTGAGACCCAGTACTTC.

The V and J genes are TRBV5-8 and TRBJ1-6; D is undetermined. CDR3 size: 12 residues. Looked up from germline, CDR1 is SGHTS and CDR2 is YDEGEE. V lost 3 bases, J lost 11 bases, and 9 bases lay in between. DNA for the CDR3: TGTGCCAGCAGCTCCGGAGATCCACCCCTCCACTTT. It codes for CASSSGDPPLHF. The whole variable domain, remainder taken from reference TRBV5-8 and TRBJ1-6, is EAGVTQSPTHLIKTRGQQATLRCSPISGHTSVYWYQQALGLGLQFLLWYDEGEERNRGNFPPRFSGRQFPNYSSELNVNALELEDSALYLCASSSGDPPLHFGNGTRLTVT.

To note about this clone: Distinct nucleotide sequences in the sample also encode this CDR3. J is TRBJ2-3 and V is TRBV7-3, with D tentatively TRBD1 (5 bases). Trimming shortened V by 5 bases and J by 0 bases, and 9 bases separated the two germline ends. Per the germline V gene, CDR1 is SGHTA and CDR2 is FQGTGA. CDR3 length: 14 residues. The CDR3 bases are TGTGCCAGCAGCCTAGGACATAGCACAGATACGCAGTATTTT. Amino acids: CASSLGHSTDTQYF.

The chain has TRBV4-1 and TRBJ1-5; D is perhaps TRBD1 (5 bases). The CDR3 sequence is 14 residues long. V was clipped by 3 bases and J by 3 bases, with 9 bases between them. Germline V gives CDR1 MGHRA, CDR2 YSYEKL. In DNA form, the CDR3 reads TGCGCCAGCAGCCATGACAGTAACAATCAGCCCCAGCATTTT. Its protein is CASSHDSNNQPQHF.

V and J are TRBV5-1 and TRBJ2-7; 14 nucleotides match TRBD2. Losses at the gene ends were 4 bases for V and 3 bases for J; bases not matched to a gene: 3. The germline CDR1 and CDR2 sequences are SGHRS and YFSETQ. The CDR3 loop spans 15 amino acids. The CDR3 coding sequence is TGCGCCAGCAGCGGGACTAGCGGGAGAGTCTACGAGCAGTACTTC. It specifies CASSGTSGRVYEQYF.

This chain links TRBV5-8 with TRBJ2-2; D unclear. CDR3 length: 14 amino acids. CDR1 and CDR2 from the germline V gene are SGHTS and YDEGEE. Trimming pared 0 bases from V and 1 base from J, leaving 4 bases between. CDR3 sequence reads: CASSLARNTGELFF. CDR3 nucleotide sequence: TGTGCCAGCAGCTTGGCGCGGAACACCGGGGAGCTGTTTTTT.